Each of the 21 T cell receptor beta chains below was sequenced from the same sample in a study of blood T cell repertoires in COVID-19. Profiling relied on immunoSEQ multiplex PCR, and the TCRdb table lists in-frame clones only, not all of them. The top ten clones hold over 1% of a sample with about 300,000 clones, approximately 86% of them seen once. The sample taken for sequencing was peripheral blood. The receptors come from a man aged 65-85 years with acute or convalescent COVID-19.

This clone was observed once. V usage is TRBV13 and J usage is TRBJ2-3; 10 bases match TRBD2. CDR1 is PRHDT and CDR2 is FYEKMQ in the germline V gene (reference sequence). This CDR3 is 17 amino acids long. V lost 3 bases and J lost 3; bases outside the gene matches: 9. The CDR3 here is CASSLRAGGPKTDTQYF. CDR3 DNA: TGTGCCAGCAGCTTGAGAGCGGGAGGGCCAAAGACAGATACGCAGTATTTT.

V is TRBV19 and J is TRBJ1-1, with D possibly TRBD1 on 5 matching bases. The germline gives CDR1 LNHDA, CDR2 SQIVND (reference sequence). Between the trimmed V and J ends, which lost 5 bases and 8 bases, there was a span of 12 bases. This CDR3 has 12 residues. CDR3 region: CASSPRAGEAFF. The CDR3 bases are TGTGCCAGTAGTCCCAGGGCTGGAGAAGCTTTCTTT.

This clone has more than one count but fewer than ten. The rearrangement joins TRBV28 to TRBJ2-2; 9 bases are shared with TRBD1. This CDR3 region has 17 residues. CDR1 is MDHEN, CDR2 SYDVKM, per germline. V lost 3 bases, J lost 2 bases, and 7 bases stayed unmatched. CDR3 sequence reads: CASSFSLDRGNTGELFF. In DNA, the CDR3 is TGTGCCAGCAGTTTCTCCTTGGACAGGGGTAACACCGGGGAGCTGTTTTTT.

This clone was seen just once. The chain recombines TRBV19 with TRBJ1-5; 7 nucleotides align to TRBD1. Germline V CDR1 and CDR2: LNHDA, SQIVND (reference sequence). This CDR3 is built from 13 residues. V lost 11 bases, J lost 0 bases, and 4 bases stayed unmatched. The CDR3 sequence is CAVRDSSNQPQHF. The CDR3 nucleotides are TGTGCCGTAAGGGACAGTAGCAATCAGCCCCAGCATTTT.

This clone has just a few counts. The V gene is TRBV7-2, the J gene TRBJ2-1; weak D call: TRBD2 (5 bases). The CDR3 has 16 amino acids. V was clipped by 5 bases and J by 8 bases, with 22 bases between them. The germline V gene has CDR1 SGHTA and CDR2 FQGNSA. The CDR3 region is CASSPLPPRARHEQFF. Written as DNA, the CDR3 is TGTGCCAGCAGCCCCCTTCCCCCGCGGGCGAGACATGAGCAGTTCTTC. Full variable domain (rest looked up from reference TRBV7-2 and TRBJ2-1): GAGVSQSPSNKVTEKGKDVELRCDPISGHTALYWYRQSLGQGLEFLIYFQGNSAPDKSGLPSDRFSAERTGGSVSTLTIQRTQQEDSAVYLCASSPLPPRARHEQFFGPGTRLTVL.

The rearrangement joins TRBV24-1 to TRBJ2-5; possibly TRBD2 for D (6 bases). This CDR3 has 15 residues. CDR1 is KGHDR, CDR2 SFDVKD, per germline. V dropped 5 bases and J dropped 5 bases, with 17 bases sitting between them. CDR3 protein: CATSVLGRRGETQYF. The CDR3 coding sequence is TGTGCCACCAGTGTTTTAGGGCGTCGGGGGGAGACCCAGTACTTC.

The rearrangement joins TRBV11-2 to TRBJ2-1, with TRBD2 matching over 9 bases. CDR1 and CDR2 from the germline V gene are SGHAT and FQNNGV. There are 15 residues in the CDR3. V gave up 10 bases and J gave up 7 bases; unmatched junction bases: 14. CDR3 DNA: TGTGCCACCCACCACGCTAGCGGGATAGTGAATGAGCAGTTCTTC. It yields the protein CATHHASGIVNEQFF. Full variable domain (remainder filled in from reference TRBV11-2 and TRBJ2-1): EAGVAQSPRYKIIEKRQSVAFWCNPISGHATLYWYQQILGQGPKLLIQFQNNGVVDDSQLPKDRFSAERLKGVDSTLKIQPAKLEDSAVYLCATHHASGIVNEQFFGPGTRLTVL.

The chain has TRBV5-4 and TRBJ2-5; TRBD1 matches at 10 bases. CDR1 and CDR2 from the germline V gene are SGHNT and YYREEE (reference sequence). V lost 3 bases and J lost 2; bases outside the gene matches: 4. CDR3 length equals 15 residues. As DNA, the CDR3 is TGTGCCAGCAGCTCCCCGGACAGGGGGCAAGAGACCCAGTACTTC. Its translation is CASSSPDRGQETQYF.

The J gene is TRBJ1-2, the V gene TRBV5-4; 9 bases are shared with TRBD1. CDR3 length: 14 amino acids. Unmatched junction bases numbered 5, after V lost 4 bases and J lost 4 bases. CDR1 is SGHNT, CDR2 YYREEE, per germline (reference sequence). The CDR3 DNA sequence: TGTGCCAGCAGCATACAGGGGGCAATCTATGGCTACACCTTC. This codes for CASSIQGAIYGYTF.

This clone was seen a single time. This chain joins TRBV5-1 and TRBJ2-1; a possible D gene is TRBD1 (5 bases). CDR1 is SGHRS and CDR2 is YFSETQ in the germline V gene. Deletions cut 4 bases from V and 0 bases from J, with 14 bases between. This CDR3 comprises 16 residues. CDR3 sequence reads: CASSPTTASSYNEQFF. DNA of the CDR3: TGCGCCAGCAGCCCTACGACAGCGAGCTCCTACAATGAGCAGTTCTTC. The whole variable domain, remainder taken from reference TRBV5-1 and TRBJ2-1, is KAGVTQTPRYLIKTRGQQVTLSCSPISGHRSVSWYQQTPGQGLQFLFEYFSETQRNKGNFPGRFSGRQFSNSRSEMNVSTLELGDSALYLCASSPTTASSYNEQFFGPGTRLTVL.

This chain links TRBV19 with TRBJ1-6; D is uncertain. The germline V gene has CDR1 LNHDA and CDR2 SQIVND (reference sequence). This CDR3 is 14 amino acids long. Trimming stripped 5 bases from V and 8 bases from J, with 13 bases between. This chain's CDR3 is CASSLGRRDSPLHF. Written as DNA, the CDR3 is TGTGCCAGTAGTTTAGGACGGAGGGATTCACCCCTCCACTTT.

This chain links TRBV28 with TRBJ2-2, with 11 bases aligning to TRBD1. V trimming: 6 bases; J trimming: 7 bases; junction bases outside the gene matches: 7. This CDR3 spans 15 amino acids. CDR1 is MDHEN and CDR2 is SYDVKM in the germline V gene. The CDR3 is CASRPGQGAGGELFF. As DNA, the CDR3 is TGTGCCAGCAGACCCGGACAGGGGGCGGGCGGGGAGCTGTTTTTT.

The chain joins TRBV30 to TRBJ2-7; 7 bases fit TRBD2. The CDR3 has 13 residues. Trimming at V came to 8 bases and at J to 5 bases, leaving 12 bases not matched to a gene. From germline, CDR1 is GTSNPN and CDR2 SVGIG (reference sequence). The CDR3 protein is CAGNGLAVHEQYF. CDR3 in DNA: TGTGCCGGTAATGGTCTAGCGGTGCACGAGCAGTACTTC. Combining the CDR3 with reference TRBV30 and TRBJ2-7 gives the whole variable domain SQTIHQWPATLVQPVGSPLSLECTVEGTSNPNLYWYRQAAGRGLQLLFYSVGIGQISSEVPQNLSASRPQDRQFILSSKKLLLSDSGFYLCAGNGLAVHEQYFGPGTRLTVT.

This rearrangement joins TRBV6-6 to TRBJ1-1, with no clear D. The V end lost 2 bases, the J end lost 5 bases, and 12 bases lay between the germline ends. Per germline, CDR1 MNHNY and CDR2 SVGAGI (reference sequence). This CDR3 region has 14 residues. Written as DNA, the CDR3 is TGTGCCAGCAGTTACGAGGGAGCAAGAACTGAAGCTTTCTTT. Translated: CASSYEGARTEAFF.

The V gene is TRBV10-3, the J gene TRBJ2-1; 9 bases align to TRBD2. This CDR3 spans 17 amino acids. Trimming took 0 bases from V and 8 from J; bases not matched to a gene: 11. Germline assignment: CDR1 ENHRY and CDR2 SYGVKD. Here the CDR3 reads CAISESKSGGSFDEQFF. In DNA, the CDR3 is TGTGCCATCAGTGAGTCGAAGAGCGGGGGGAGTTTCGATGAGCAGTTCTTC.

This clone was observed a few times. V and J are TRBV9 and TRBJ1-1; D may be TRBD1 (5 bases). V was trimmed by 0 bases and J by 1 base, leaving 10 bases between them. Germline CDR1 reads SGDLS; CDR2 reads YYNGEE. The CDR3 is made up of 15 amino acids. CDR3 sequence (DNA): TGTGCCAGCAGCGTAGAGGGGCAAGGGAACACTGAAGCTTTCTTT. This gives the protein CASSVEGQGNTEAFF.

CDR3 sequence: CASSLLRGPQHF. In DNA, the CDR3 is TGTGCCAGCAGTTTGCTACGTGGGCCCCAGCATTTT. This chain uses TRBV28 with TRBJ1-5; D is unclear. With 3 bases removed from V and 9 bases from J, the gap between germline ends came to 9 bases. In germline, CDR1 is MDHEN, CDR2 SYDVKM. This CDR3 contains 12 residues.

The chain links TRBV28 to TRBJ1-1; 7 bases agree with TRBD1. Germline trimming cut 4 bases from V and 5 bases from J; bases unmatched to any gene: 10. CDR1 and CDR2 (germline): MDHEN, SYDVKM. The CDR3 extends over 15 amino acids. The CDR3 DNA follows: TGTGCCAGCAGTTCGGGGGCCGACAGGGAAACTGAAGCTTTCTTT. It translates to CASSSGADRETEAFF. Full variable domain (remainder filled in from reference TRBV28 and TRBJ1-1): DVKVTQSSRYLVKRTGEKVFLECVQDMDHENMFWYRQDPGLGLRLIYFSYDVKMKEKGDIPEGYSVSREKKERFSLILESASTNQTSMYLCASSSGADRETEAFFGQGTRLTVV.

This clone was detected a few times. The CDR3 is CASSYSVNSPLHF. The CDR3, as DNA: TGTGCCAGTAGTTATTCGGTAAATTCACCCCTCCACTTT. V and J are TRBV19 and TRBJ1-6; D is undetermined. The CDR3 has 13 residues. CDR1 LNHDA and CDR2 SQIVND come from the germline V gene (reference sequence). V was shortened by 5 bases and J by 7 bases, with 9 bases between the two germline ends.

This clone was recorded a few times. The chain is built from TRBV7-9 and TRBJ2-1, with D tentatively TRBD1 (6 bases). The germline V gene encodes CDR1 SEHNR and CDR2 FQNEAQ (reference sequence). V gave up 7 bases and J gave up 3 bases, with 16 bases separating them. This CDR3 has 15 amino acids. CDR3: CASKDGKGVYNEQFF. CDR3 nucleotide sequence: TGTGCCAGCAAAGATGGGAAGGGGGTCTACAATGAGCAGTTCTTC.

This clone was picked up a small number of times. The chain couples TRBV25-1 to TRBJ1-6; D remains unclear. Germline CDR1 is MGHDK and CDR2 is SYGVNS. V lost 2 bases to trimming and J lost 9 bases, with 14 bases between them. The CDR3 runs to 15 residues. CDR3 DNA sequence: TGTGCCAGCAGTGAAGGAATGGGAGGTCTTTCACCCCTCCACTTT. As protein: CASSEGMGGLSPLHF.